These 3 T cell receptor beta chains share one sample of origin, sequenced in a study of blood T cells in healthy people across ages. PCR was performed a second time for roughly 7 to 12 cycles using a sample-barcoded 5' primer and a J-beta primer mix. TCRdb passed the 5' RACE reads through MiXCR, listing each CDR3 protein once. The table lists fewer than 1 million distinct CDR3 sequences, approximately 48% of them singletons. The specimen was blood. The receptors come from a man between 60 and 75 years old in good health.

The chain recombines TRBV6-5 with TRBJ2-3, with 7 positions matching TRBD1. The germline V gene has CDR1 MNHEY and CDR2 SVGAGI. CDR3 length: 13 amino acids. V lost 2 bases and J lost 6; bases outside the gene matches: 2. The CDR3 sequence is CASSYPQGDTQYF. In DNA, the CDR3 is TGTGCCAGCAGTTACCCACAGGGGGATACGCAGTATTTT.

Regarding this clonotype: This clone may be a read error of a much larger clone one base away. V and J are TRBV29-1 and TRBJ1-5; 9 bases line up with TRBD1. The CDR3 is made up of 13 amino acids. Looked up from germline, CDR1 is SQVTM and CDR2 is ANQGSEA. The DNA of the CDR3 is TGCAACGTACGACAGGGGGGCAATCAGCCCCAGCATTTT. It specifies CNVRQGGNQPQHF.

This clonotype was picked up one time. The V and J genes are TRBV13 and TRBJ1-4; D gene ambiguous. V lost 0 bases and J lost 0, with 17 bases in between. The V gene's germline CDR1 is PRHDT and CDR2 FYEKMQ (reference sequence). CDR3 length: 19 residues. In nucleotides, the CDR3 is TGTGCCAGCAGCTTAGGCCAACCAGAGCTTCCTGCAACTAATGAAAAACTGTTTTTT. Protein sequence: CASSLGQPELPATNEKLFF.